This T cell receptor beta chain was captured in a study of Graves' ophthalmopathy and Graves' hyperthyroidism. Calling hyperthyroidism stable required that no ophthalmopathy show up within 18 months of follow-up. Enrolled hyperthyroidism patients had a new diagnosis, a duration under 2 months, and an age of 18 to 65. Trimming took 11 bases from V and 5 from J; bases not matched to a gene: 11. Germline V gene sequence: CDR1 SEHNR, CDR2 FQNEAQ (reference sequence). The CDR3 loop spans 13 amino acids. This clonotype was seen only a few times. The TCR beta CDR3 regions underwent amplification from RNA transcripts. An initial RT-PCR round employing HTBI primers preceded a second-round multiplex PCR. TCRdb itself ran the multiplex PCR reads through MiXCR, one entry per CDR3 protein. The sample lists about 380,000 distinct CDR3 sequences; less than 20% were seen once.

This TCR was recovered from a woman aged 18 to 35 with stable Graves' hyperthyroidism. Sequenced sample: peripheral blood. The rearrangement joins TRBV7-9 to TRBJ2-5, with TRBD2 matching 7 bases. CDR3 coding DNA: TGTGCCTCCTCCGGGGGGTACAGGGAGACCCAGTACTTC. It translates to CASSGGYRETQYF.